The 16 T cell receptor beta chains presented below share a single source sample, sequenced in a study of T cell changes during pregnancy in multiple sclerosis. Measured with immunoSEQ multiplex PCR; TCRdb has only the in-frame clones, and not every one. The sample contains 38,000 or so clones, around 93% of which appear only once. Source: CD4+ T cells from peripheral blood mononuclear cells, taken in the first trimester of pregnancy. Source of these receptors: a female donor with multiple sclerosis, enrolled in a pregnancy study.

CDR3 coding DNA: TGTGCCAGCAGCTTACAAGGGTGGGGGCCGGATCAGCCCCAGCATTTT. Amino acids: CASSLQGWGPDQPQHF. The chain uses TRBV13 and TRBJ1-5; weak D call: TRBD1 (6 bases). V lost 2 bases to trimming and J lost 5 bases, with 16 bases between them. The CDR3 contains 16 residues. Germline assignment: CDR1 PRHDT and CDR2 FYEKMQ (reference sequence).

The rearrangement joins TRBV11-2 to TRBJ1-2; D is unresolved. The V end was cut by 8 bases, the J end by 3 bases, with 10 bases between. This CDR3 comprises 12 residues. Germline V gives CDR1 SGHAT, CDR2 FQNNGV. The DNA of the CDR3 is TGTGCCAGCGCTCAGTATGACTATGGCTACACCTTC. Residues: CASAQYDYGYTF.

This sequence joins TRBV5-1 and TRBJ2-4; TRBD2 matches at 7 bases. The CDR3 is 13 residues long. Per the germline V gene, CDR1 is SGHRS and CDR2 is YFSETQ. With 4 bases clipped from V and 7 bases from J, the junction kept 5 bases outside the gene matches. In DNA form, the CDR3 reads TGCGCCAGCAGCGTGGGGGGGGAGAACATTCAGTACTTC. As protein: CASSVGGENIQYF.

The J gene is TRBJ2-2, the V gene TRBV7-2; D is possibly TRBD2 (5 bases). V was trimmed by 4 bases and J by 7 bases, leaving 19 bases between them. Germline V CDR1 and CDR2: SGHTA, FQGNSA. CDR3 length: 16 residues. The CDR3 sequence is CASSSIGMLRGGELFF. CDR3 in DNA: TGTGCCAGCAGCTCAATAGGCATGCTTCGGGGCGGGGAGCTGTTTTTT.

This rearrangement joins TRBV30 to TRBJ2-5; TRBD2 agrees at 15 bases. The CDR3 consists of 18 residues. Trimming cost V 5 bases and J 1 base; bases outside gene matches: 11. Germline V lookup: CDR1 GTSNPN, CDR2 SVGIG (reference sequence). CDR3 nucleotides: TGTGCCTGGGCCCCGGGACTAGCGGGAGGTCCCACCCAAGAGACCCAGTACTTC. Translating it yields CAWAPGLAGGPTQETQYF.

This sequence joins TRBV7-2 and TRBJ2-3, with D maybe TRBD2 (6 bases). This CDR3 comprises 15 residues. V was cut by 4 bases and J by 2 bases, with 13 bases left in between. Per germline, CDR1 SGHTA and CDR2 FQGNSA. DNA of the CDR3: TGTGCCAGCAGCTCCGGACTATCTAACACAGATACGCAGTATTTT. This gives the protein CASSSGLSNTDTQYF. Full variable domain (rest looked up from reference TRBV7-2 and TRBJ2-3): GAGVSQSPSNKVTEKGKDVELRCDPISGHTALYWYRQSLGQGLEFLIYFQGNSAPDKSGLPSDRFSAERTGGSVSTLTIQRTQQEDSAVYLCASSSGLSNTDTQYFGPGTRLTVL.

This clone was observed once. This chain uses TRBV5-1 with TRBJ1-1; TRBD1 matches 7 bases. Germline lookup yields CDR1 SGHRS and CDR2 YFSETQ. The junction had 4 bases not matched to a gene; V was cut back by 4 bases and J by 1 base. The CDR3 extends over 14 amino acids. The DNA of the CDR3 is TGCGCCAGCAGCACGGGGACAGAGAACACTGAAGCTTTCTTT. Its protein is CASSTGTENTEAFF.

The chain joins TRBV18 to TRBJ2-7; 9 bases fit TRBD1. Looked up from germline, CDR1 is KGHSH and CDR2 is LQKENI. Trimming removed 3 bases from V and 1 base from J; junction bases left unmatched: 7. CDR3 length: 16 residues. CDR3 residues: CASSPARGQGSYEQYF. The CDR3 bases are TGTGCCAGCTCACCCGCCAGAGGACAGGGGTCCTACGAGCAGTACTTC.

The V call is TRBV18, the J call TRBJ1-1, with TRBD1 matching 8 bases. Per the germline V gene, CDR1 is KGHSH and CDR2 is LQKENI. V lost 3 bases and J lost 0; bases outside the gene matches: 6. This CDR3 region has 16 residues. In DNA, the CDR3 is TGTGCCAGCTCACCGTTACAGGGGGGGATGAACACTGAAGCTTTCTTT. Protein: CASSPLQGGMNTEAFF.

This CDR3 is CASSLVSPGGMNTEAFF. Written as DNA, the CDR3 is TGCGCCAGCAGCTTGGTCTCCCCGGGGGGGATGAACACTGAAGCTTTCTTT. The rearrangement joins TRBV5-1 to TRBJ1-1; D might be TRBD1 (5 bases). The CDR3 has 17 residues. Germline V gives CDR1 SGHRS, CDR2 YFSETQ. V was cut by 0 bases and J by 0 bases, with 15 bases left in between. The complete variable domain, with remaining parts taken from reference TRBV5-1 and TRBJ1-1, reads KAGVTQTPRYLIKTRGQQVTLSCSPISGHRSVSWYQQTPGQGLQFLFEYFSETQRNKGNFPGRFSGRQFSNSRSEMNVSTLELGDSALYLCASSLVSPGGMNTEAFFGQGTRLTVV.

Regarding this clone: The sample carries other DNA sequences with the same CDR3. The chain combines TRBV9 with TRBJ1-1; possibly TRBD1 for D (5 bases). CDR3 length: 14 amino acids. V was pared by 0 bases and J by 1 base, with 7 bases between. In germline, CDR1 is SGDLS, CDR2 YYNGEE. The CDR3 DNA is TGTGCCAGCAGCGTAGGGGGCAAGAACACTGAAGCTTTCTTT. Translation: CASSVGGKNTEAFF. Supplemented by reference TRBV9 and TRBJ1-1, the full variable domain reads DSGVTQTPKHLITATGQRVTLRCSPRSGDLSVYWYQQSLDQGLQFLIQYYNGEERAKGNILERFSAQQFPDLHSELNLSSLELGDSALYFCASSVGGKNTEAFFGQGTRLTVV.

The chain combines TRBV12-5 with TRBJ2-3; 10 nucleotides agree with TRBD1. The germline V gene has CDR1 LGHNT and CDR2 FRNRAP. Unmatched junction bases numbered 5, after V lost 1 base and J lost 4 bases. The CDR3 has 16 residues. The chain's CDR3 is CASGLGTGGGSDTQYF. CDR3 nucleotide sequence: TGTGCTAGTGGTTTGGGGACAGGGGGGGGTTCAGATACGCAGTATTTT. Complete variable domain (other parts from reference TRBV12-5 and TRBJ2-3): DARVTQTPRHKVTEMGQEVTMRCQPILGHNTVFWYRQTMMQGLELLAYFRNRAPLDDSGMPKDRFSAEMPDATLATLKIQPSEPRDSAVYFCASGLGTGGGSDTQYFGPGTRLTVL.

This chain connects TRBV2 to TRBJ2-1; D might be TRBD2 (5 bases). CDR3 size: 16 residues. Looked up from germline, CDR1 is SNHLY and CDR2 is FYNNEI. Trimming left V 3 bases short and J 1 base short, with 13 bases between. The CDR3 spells CASSDPGSWSYNEQFF. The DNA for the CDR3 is TGTGCCAGCAGTGACCCGGGAAGTTGGTCCTACAATGAGCAGTTCTTC.

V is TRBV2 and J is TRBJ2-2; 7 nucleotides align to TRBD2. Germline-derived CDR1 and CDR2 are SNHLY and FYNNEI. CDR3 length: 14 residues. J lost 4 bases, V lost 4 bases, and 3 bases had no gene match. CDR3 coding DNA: TGTGCCAGCAGTGGGGGCGGGGGCACCGGGGAGCTGTTTTTT. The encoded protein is CASSGGGGTGELFF.

The CDR3 DNA is TGCGCCAGCAGCGGGGGGGACAACACCGGGGAGCTGTTTTTT. This sequence encodes CASSGGDNTGELFF. The V and J genes are TRBV5-1 and TRBJ2-2; the match to TRBD2 covers 7 bases. CDR1 and CDR2 from the germline V gene are SGHRS and YFSETQ. The J segment lost 2 bases and the V segment lost 4 bases, leaving 2 bases of the junction unmatched. This CDR3 is built from 14 residues.

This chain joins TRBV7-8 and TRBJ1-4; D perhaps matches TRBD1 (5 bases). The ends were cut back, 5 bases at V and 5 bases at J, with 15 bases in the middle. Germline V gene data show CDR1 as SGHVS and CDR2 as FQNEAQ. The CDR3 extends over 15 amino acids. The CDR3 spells CASSIPGLGNEKLFF. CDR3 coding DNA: TGTGCCAGCAGCATACCGGGACTCGGGAATGAAAAACTGTTTTTT.